This T cell receptor (beta chain) originates from a study of blood T cell repertoires in COVID-19. Authors' data handling: Amplification of reference gene primers was used by the study to estimate nucleated cell counts. Data came from immunoSEQ multiplex PCR; TCRdb stores just in-frame clones and leaves some out. That table is the source of V, J and clone size, and D and trimming were worked out from the DNA. The sample comprises fewer than 130,000 clones, over 65% of which are singletons, and more than 3.5% rests with the top ten. The sequencing sample was made of peripheral blood. The TCR was taken from a woman older than 75 with acute or convalescent COVID-19.

Written as DNA, the CDR3 is TGTGCCAGCAGTTTGTTGCCAGGGTTTGGCAATGAGCAGTTCTTC. Translated: CASSLLPGFGNEQFF. V gene TRBV27 combines with J gene TRBJ2-1, with a weak D call TRBD1 (5 bases). Per germline, CDR1 MNHEY and CDR2 SMNVEV (reference sequence). This CDR3 contains 15 residues. Trimming left V 3 bases short and J 6 bases short, with 15 bases between.